This TCR beta chain was obtained from a study of shared clonotypes between healthy human individuals (TCRdb year 2020). Some background on the complete study: Three men and two women, aged 18 to 49 years, made up the cohort. The study deeply sequenced blood TCR repertoires of five healthy adults to estimate repertoire size and the extent of clonotype sharing between individuals. Different laboratories and diverse techniques were used to prepare libraries and sequence TCR repertoires, to increase sequencing depth and limit assay-specific biases. Per donor, three plates each were used for CD4 naive and CD4 memory, two for CD8 naive, and one for CD8 memory. Per donor, leukapheresis produced somewhere between about 0.94 and 9.5 billion PBMCs.

Per the germline V gene (reference sequence), GTSNPN is the CDR1 and SVGIG is the CDR2. The CDR3 starts with the cysteine, ends with the phenylalanine, and has 12 residues. The only DNA kept is the CDR3, 36 bases in frame from the first base. The junction shows trimming of 1 base on V and 7 bases on J, plus 8 bases between the germline ends. Using the deep immunoSEQ assay, multiplex PCR amplified TCR CDR3 regions from genomic DNA. Extracted genomic DNA from each cell subset was distributed evenly across all wells of several immunoSEQ 96-well plates, and each plate was treated as a replicate. Each replicate PCR for sorted subsets received roughly 0.2 ug genomic DNA, equal to about 30,000 T cell genomes. The purified libraries were quantified using a Qubit 3.0 fluorometer, sized with a Bioanalyzer 2100, and then quantified again using the KAPA Library Quantification kit. Every immunoSEQ 96-well plate was sequenced on a separate single-read 150-cycle Illumina NextSeq 550 flow cell. Per the source publication's procedure: The immunoSEQ output contained only junctional sequences without quality scores, so filtering could not match that applied to full-length reads. To assign V/J genes and CDR3, sequences were annotated against IMGT germline references using PyIR, a Python wrapper for IgBLAST v1.9. Reads were removed for weak V/J assignments (E-value above 1e-6), missing CDR3, stop codons, out-of-frame junctions, or ambiguous translated residues. V3J clonotypes were defined as sequences sharing the same inferred V gene, J gene, and CDR3 amino acid sequence. The percentage overlap between two repertoires was calculated by dividing the number of shared unique clonotypes by the size of the smaller repertoire. Richness of each repertoire was evaluated using RTK rarefaction, the Chao1 estimator, and Recon v2.1 estimates of unobserved clonotypes. For all TCRbeta clonotypes obtained by the gDNA method from a handful of donors, generation probabilities were computed with OLGA. TCRdb mirrors the immuneACCESS table, restricted to in-frame sequences. Some clones are absent from its copies; in checked studies, under half trace to an unresolved V gene, and the reason for the others is unknown. V and J calls plus clone size are reproduced from that table; the DNA served to infer D and trimming. Counted in this sample were 2 million to 2.5 million clones; 90% to 96% of them appeared once. Jointly, the top ten make up about 0.13% of the sample.

Broader findings and caveats from the paper: Clonotypes shared by all four sorted-subset donors showed higher generation probabilities than non-shared clonotypes. Because the study included only a small number of donors, the genetic and exposure-history diversity represented was limited. About 5% of naive CD4, 3.5% of naive CD8, 2.3% of memory CD4, and about 0.4% of memory CD8 clonotypes were shared across a few donors. Only blood was sampled, and tissue TCR repertoires likely differ from those in blood. Naive subsets generally had larger estimated clonotype richness than memory subsets did. Based on pairwise subsampling, the degree of clonotype sharing among donors was expected to be affected by sequencing depth. Rarefaction of sorted-subset datasets indicated incomplete sequencing despite the large sequencing depth.

The donors were healthy, HIV-negative adults with no recently reported acute infections or vaccinations. All donors were Caucasian adults living in Nashville, Tennessee, USA. CD4+ T cells were enriched through magnetic negative selection, after which naive cells were positively selected on CD45RA and the remaining negative fraction served as the memory subset. Blood was obtained by leukapheresis, after which PBMCs were separated by Ficoll-Histopaque density gradient centrifugation and cryopreserved in liquid nitrogen vapor phase. Purity and quantity of every magnetically sorted T cell population were checked by analytical flow cytometry. Genomic DNA was isolated from each sorted fraction and quantified by UV absorbance on a Nanodrop 2000c. Turning to this clone: Its antigen specificity is not known. No much larger clone exists at a distance of one base, and base qualities are not known.

Specimen: naive CD4+ T cells sorted from blood. What this sample's cell subset or site label stands for: CD45RA+ positively selected. This clonotype originated in a man aged 18 to 30 in good health. This sequence uses TRBV30 and TRBJ1-3; the D segment cannot be called with confidence. CDR3 region: CAWSAIRNTIYF. The DNA is TGTGCCTGGAGTGCCATTCGGAACACCATATATTTT.